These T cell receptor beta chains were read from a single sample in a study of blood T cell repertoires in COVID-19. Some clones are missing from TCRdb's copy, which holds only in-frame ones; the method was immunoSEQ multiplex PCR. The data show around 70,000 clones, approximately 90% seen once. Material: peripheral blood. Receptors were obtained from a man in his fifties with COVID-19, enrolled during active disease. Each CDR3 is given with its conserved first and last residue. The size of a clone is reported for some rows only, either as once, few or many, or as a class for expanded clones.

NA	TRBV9	CASSVGQGQETQYF
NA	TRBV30	CAWSAGMETQYF
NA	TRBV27	CASSPFIGWETQYF
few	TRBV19	CASRGRANEAFF
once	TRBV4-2	CASSQPAGSSADTQYF
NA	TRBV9	CASSVSGGTRAEAFF
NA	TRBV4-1	CASSQGGRQPQHF
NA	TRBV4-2	CASSRGSASSSYNEQFF
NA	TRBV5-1	CASSLAGRGGEKLFF
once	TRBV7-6	CASSAQKRAEAFF
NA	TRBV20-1	CSASRSLSYNEQFF
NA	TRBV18	CASSPTSGSNSNQPQHF
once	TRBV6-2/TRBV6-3	CASSYSPYRTGMNTEAFF
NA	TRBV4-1	CASSLSGRGSSYEQYF
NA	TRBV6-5	CASSYSFPAGGNTIYF
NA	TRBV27	CASSLGGGKNIQYF
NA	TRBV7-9	CASSLQGGYGYTF
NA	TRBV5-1	CASSLGQYTDTQYF
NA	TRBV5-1	CASISEGVNTGELFF
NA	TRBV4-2	CASSQDFGGLTYEQYF
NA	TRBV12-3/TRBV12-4	CASSALGSTEAFF
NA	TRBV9	CASSVGAGQPYGYTF
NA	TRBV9	CASSLIGGKAETQYF
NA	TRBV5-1	CASSLYGPGSGNTIYF
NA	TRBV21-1	CASSKLAPDRDRASYNEQFF
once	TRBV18	CASSPGQGVAGYTF
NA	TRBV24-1	CATKDRDVETQYF
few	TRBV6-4	CASSDSPGGGPDTQYF
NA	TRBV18	CASSHNRYYGYTF
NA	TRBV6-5	CASSYRGQDTGELFF
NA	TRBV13	CASSVTDNTGELFF
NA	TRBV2	CASSLVETQYF
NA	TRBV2	CASNPDRGNTEAFF
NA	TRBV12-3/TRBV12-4	CASSLGQNYGYTF
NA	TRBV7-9	CASSDRGAFSFYGYTF
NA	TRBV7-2	CASSFPGQGEDTDTQYF
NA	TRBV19	CASSISGTGFYGYTF
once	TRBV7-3	CASSLSGTSGRPYNEQFF
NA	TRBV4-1	CASSQDSGVFGGYTF
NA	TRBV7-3	CASSLGQGDQPQHF
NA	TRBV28	CASSLTGGLRGNTIYF
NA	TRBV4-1	CASRRQLAGTNTGELFF
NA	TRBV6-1	CASSEVPGRPPGYTF
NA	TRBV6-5	CASSYSRQPFQETQYF
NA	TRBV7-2	CASSLEGRGRYEQYF
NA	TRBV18	CASSLGQSNTEAFF
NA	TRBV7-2	CASSLYLSGEQFF
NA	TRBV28	CASSALAGGAYEQYF
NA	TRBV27	CASSISGRADAEQFF
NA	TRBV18	CASSPSGSRTDTQYF
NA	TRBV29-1	CSVDGTGSRGYTF
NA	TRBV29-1	CSVTGAGGPGELFF
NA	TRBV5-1	CASSLRGGSSYNEQFF
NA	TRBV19	CASSRQIDQPQHF
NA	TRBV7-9	CASSPDPGGYGIQYF
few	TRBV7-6	CASSTGQGMTGELFF
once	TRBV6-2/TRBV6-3	CASSYPGRASDTQYF
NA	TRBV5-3	CARSLVDRADDQPQHF
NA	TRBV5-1	CASSYDRYYGYTF
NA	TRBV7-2	CASSLGLLAGSSYEQYF